The entry that follows covers one T cell receptor (beta chain) sequence. The antigen is unknown. The CDR3 spans 13 residues. Trimming stripped 5 bases from V and 2 bases from J, with 9 bases between. Germline lookup yields CDR1 SSHAT and CDR2 FNYEAQ (reference sequence). These data are taken from a study of cytomegalovirus exposure and HLA in healthy donors. General study findings and limits: A prior analysis recorded that most TCR beta V segments were productive about 87% or about 30% of the time. Later analysis associated a missense DCLRE1C variant with TCR beta V- and J-gene trimming. Association with HLA alleles at 0.05 false discovery rate was found for some 18,000 TCR beta sequences in a later analysis. It was in a later analysis that TCR association rates were seen to vary by HLA locus, highest for DRB1 and lowest for HLA-C.

Primers included in the PCR were 60 Vbeta and 13 Jbeta primers. Using immunoSEQ multiplex PCR, the repertoire was profiled, and TCRdb retains in-frame clones only, with some absent. Its listing shows some 180,000 clones. The sequencing sample was made of PBMCs. J is TRBJ2-5 and V is TRBV7-7; possibly TRBD1 for D (6 bases). This clonotype was obtained from a man aged 25 to 40 in good health and CMV-seronegative. CDR3 sequence: CASSQDSQETQYF. CDR3 sequence (DNA): TGTGCCAGCAGCCAGGACAGTCAAGAGACCCAGTACTTC.